A single sample gave rise to the 4 T cell receptor beta chains below, sequenced in a study of T cell responses to AZD1222 COVID-19 vaccine. Sequenced by immunoSEQ multiplex PCR; TCRdb stores in-frame clones only, minus some. The sample has around 20,000 clones, roughly 84% seen once; the top ten hold approximately 16%. The sequencing used peripheral blood, collected 28 days after the second AZD1222 dose. These receptors were collected from an adult who received the AZD1222 COVID-19 vaccine.

V gene TRBV7-2 combines with J gene TRBJ1-4; perhaps TRBD1 as D (6 bases). CDR3 length: 16 residues. Germline CDR1 is SGHTA and CDR2 is FQGNSA. V gave up 5 bases and J gave up 7 bases, with 20 bases separating them. This chain's CDR3 is CASSQRGWGAGEKLFF. For the CDR3, the DNA is TGTGCCAGCAGCCAACGGGGGTGGGGGGCTGGTGAAAAACTGTTTTTT.

The chain employs TRBV19 and TRBJ1-5; D is uncertain. The CDR3 loop spans 12 amino acids. V lost 5 bases, J lost 7 bases, and 9 bases lay in between. CDR1 is LNHDA and CDR2 is SQIVND in the germline V gene (reference sequence). CDR3 in amino acids: CASSFVQQPQHF. CDR3 bases: TGTGCCAGTAGTTTTGTTCAGCAGCCCCAGCATTTT.

The chain combines TRBV7-3 with TRBJ2-3, with D perhaps TRBD1 (5 bases). There are 15 residues in the CDR3. Trimming removed 7 bases from V and 0 bases from J, with 14 bases in between. The V gene's germline CDR1 is SGHTA and CDR2 FQGTGA. CDR3 nucleotides: TGTGCCAGCACCTATGACAGAACTAGCACAGATACGCAGTATTTT. This encodes CASTYDRTSTDTQYF.

This chain connects TRBV29-1 to TRBJ2-4; 7 nucleotides line up with TRBD1. Germline-derived CDR1 and CDR2 are SQVTM and ANQGSEA. The CDR3 spans 13 residues. V was clipped by 4 bases and J by 8 bases; unmatched bases: 8. The CDR3: CSVVGGGSHIQYF. Written as DNA, the CDR3 is TGCAGCGTTGTAGGGGGCGGGTCTCACATTCAGTACTTC.